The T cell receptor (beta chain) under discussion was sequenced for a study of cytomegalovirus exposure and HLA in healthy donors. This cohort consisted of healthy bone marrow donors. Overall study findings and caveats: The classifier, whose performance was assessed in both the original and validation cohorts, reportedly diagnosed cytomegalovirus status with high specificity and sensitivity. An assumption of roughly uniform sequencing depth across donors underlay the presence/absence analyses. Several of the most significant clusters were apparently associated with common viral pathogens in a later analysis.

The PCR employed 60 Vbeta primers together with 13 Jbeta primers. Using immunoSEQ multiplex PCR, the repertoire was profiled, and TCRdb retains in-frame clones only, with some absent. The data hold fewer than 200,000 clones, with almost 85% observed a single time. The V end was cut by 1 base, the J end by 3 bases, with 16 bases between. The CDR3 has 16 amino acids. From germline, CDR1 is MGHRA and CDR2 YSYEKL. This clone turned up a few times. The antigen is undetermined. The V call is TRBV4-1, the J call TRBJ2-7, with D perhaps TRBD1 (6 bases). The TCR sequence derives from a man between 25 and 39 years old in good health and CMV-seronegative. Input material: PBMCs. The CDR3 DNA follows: TGCGCCAGCAGCCAAGGGTTTGGCCGCAGGGGCTACGAGCAGTACTTC. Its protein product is CASSQGFGRRGYEQYF.